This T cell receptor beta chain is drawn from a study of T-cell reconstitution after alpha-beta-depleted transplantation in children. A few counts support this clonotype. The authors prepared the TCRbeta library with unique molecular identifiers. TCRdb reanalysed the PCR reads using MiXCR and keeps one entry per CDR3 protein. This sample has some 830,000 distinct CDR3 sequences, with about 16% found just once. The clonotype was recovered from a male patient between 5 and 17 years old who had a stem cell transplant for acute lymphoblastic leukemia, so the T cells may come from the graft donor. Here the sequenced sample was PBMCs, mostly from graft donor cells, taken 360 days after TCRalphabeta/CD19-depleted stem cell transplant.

The CDR3 DNA follows: TGTGCCAGCAGCCAAGACTGGACAGGGAAGGGCGAGCAGTTCTTC. Protein sequence: CASSQDWTGKGEQFF. The chain has TRBV3-1 and TRBJ2-1; 8 nucleotides line up with TRBD1. This CDR3 region has 15 residues. CDR1 is LGHDT, CDR2 YNNKEL, per germline (reference sequence). V trimming: 0 bases; J trimming: 10 bases; junction bases outside the gene matches: 8.